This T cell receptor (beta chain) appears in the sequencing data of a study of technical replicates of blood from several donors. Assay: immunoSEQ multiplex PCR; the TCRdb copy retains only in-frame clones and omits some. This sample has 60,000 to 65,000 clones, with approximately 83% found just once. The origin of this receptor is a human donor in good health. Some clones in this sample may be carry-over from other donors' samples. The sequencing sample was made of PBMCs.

The CDR3 nucleotides are TGTGCCAGTAGGCCTAGCTCGTCGTCCGGGGAGCTGTTTTTT. As protein: CASRPSSSSGELFF. The gene calls are TRBV19 and TRBJ2-2; D might be TRBD2 (5 bases). The CDR3 is 14 residues long. V lost 6 bases, J lost 6 bases, and 14 bases lay in between. Germline CDR1 and CDR2: LNHDA and SQIVND (reference sequence).